A single sample gave rise to the 29 T cell receptor beta chains below, sequenced in a study of cytomegalovirus exposure and HLA in healthy donors. The PCR employed 60 Vbeta primers together with 13 Jbeta primers. This table comes from immunoSEQ multiplex PCR, and its TCRdb copy is limited to in-frame clones, with some not included. The table has some 180,000 clones, roughly 74% seen once. Sequencing was done on a sample of PBMCs. These receptors were collected from a female donor in good health and CMV-seronegative.

CDR3 protein: CASSLRSNYGYTF. The CDR3 DNA sequence: TGTGCCAGCAGCTTGCGGTCCAACTATGGCTACACCTTC. This chain joins TRBV5-4 and TRBJ1-2; no definite D call. Germline V lookup: CDR1 SGHNT, CDR2 YYREEE (reference sequence). Trimming left V 1 base short and J 2 bases short, with 6 bases between. The CDR3 is 13 amino acids.

V is TRBV5-1 and J is TRBJ1-2, with a weak D call TRBD1 (6 bases). The V and J ends lost 4 bases and 3 bases respectively, with 13 bases between them. The CDR3 length is 14 residues. Germline V gene lookup returns CDR1 SGHRS and CDR2 YFSETQ. The CDR3 reads CASSEDRAYYGYTF. For the CDR3, the DNA is TGCGCCAGCAGCGAGGACAGAGCGTACTATGGCTACACCTTC. The full variable domain, its missing parts supplied by reference TRBV5-1 and TRBJ1-2, is KAGVTQTPRYLIKTRGQQVTLSCSPISGHRSVSWYQQTPGQGLQFLFEYFSETQRNKGNFPGRFSGRQFSNSRSEMNVSTLELGDSALYLCASSEDRAYYGYTFGSGTRLTVV.

To note about this clone: One junction end disagrees with the germline gene, perhaps due to a read error. The chain has TRBV7-2 and TRBJ2-7; maybe TRBD2 (5 bases). The CDR3 contains 14 residues. CDR1 SGHTA and CDR2 FQGNSA come from the germline V gene. DNA for the CDR3: TGTGCCAGCAGTTTAGAAAGCGGATCCTACGAGCAGTACTTC. Amino acids: CASSLESGSYEQYF.

Comment on this clone: The junction departs from germline at one end; a sequencing error may be responsible. The V gene is TRBV5-4, the J gene TRBJ1-1, with D perhaps TRBD1 (5 bases). The CDR3 runs to 14 residues. Germline V gene data show CDR1 as SGHNT and CDR2 as YYREEE (reference sequence). The CDR3 reads CASRHSRGGAEALF. CDR3 nucleotide sequence: TGTGCCAGCCGACATTCTAGGGGCGGGGCGGAAGCTCTCTTT.

V gene TRBV2 combines with J gene TRBJ1-2; D unclear. CDR1 SNHLY and CDR2 FYNNEI come from the germline V gene. The germline V and J ends were trimmed by 8 bases and 0 bases, with 10 bases remaining between them. This CDR3 comprises 13 residues. The CDR3: CASGAATNYGYTF. The CDR3 DNA sequence: TGTGCCAGCGGAGCAGCAACTAACTATGGCTACACCTTC.

The J gene is TRBJ2-1, the V gene TRBV19; no clear D. Germline values: CDR1 LNHDA, CDR2 SQIVND (reference sequence). Trimming removed 1 base from V and 7 bases from J, with 8 bases in between. The CDR3 has 13 residues. The CDR3 loop is CASSIVRGNEQFF. In nucleotides, the CDR3 is TGTGCCAGTAGTATAGTCCGCGGAAATGAGCAGTTCTTC.

This clone was detected a few times. The genes are TRBV9 and TRBJ2-3, with D unclear. CDR1 and CDR2 (germline): SGDLS, YYNGEE. CDR3 length: 15 residues. Between the trimmed V and J ends, which lost 1 base and 3 bases, there was a span of 12 bases. CDR3 nucleotides: TGTGCCAGCAGCGTATTGTCACCGAGTACAGATACGCAGTATTTT. It codes for CASSVLSPSTDTQYF.

The J gene is TRBJ1-4, the V gene TRBV16; D unresolved. The CDR3 is 15 residues long. Trimming stripped 4 bases from V and 0 bases from J, with 9 bases between. Germline lookup yields CDR1 KGHSY and CDR2 FQNENV. The CDR3 bases are TGTGCCAGCAGCCCCAGGTGGGCAACTAATGAAAAACTGTTTTTT. This sequence encodes CASSPRWATNEKLFF.

The chain employs TRBV2 and TRBJ2-1; 10 nucleotides match TRBD2. CDR3 size: 15 residues. The V gene end was trimmed by 6 bases and the J gene end by 7 bases; junction bases not matched to a gene: 9. Per germline, CDR1 SNHLY and CDR2 FYNNEI. CDR3 sequence (DNA): TGTGCCAGCAGAGCGGGGGGGCCCGGGTGGAATGAGCAGTTCTTC. Translated, it gives CASRAGGPGWNEQFF. Full variable domain (remainder filled in from reference TRBV2 and TRBJ2-1): EPEVTQTPSHQVTQMGQEVILRCVPISNHLYFYWYRQILGQKVEFLVSFYNNEISEKSEIFDDQFSVERPDGSNFTLKIRSTKLEDSAMYFCASRAGGPGWNEQFFGPGTRLTVL.

The gene calls are TRBV15 and TRBJ2-3; perhaps TRBD1 as D (6 bases). The CDR3 extends over 13 amino acids. Germline lookup yields CDR1 LNHNV and CDR2 YYDKDF (reference sequence). V lost 3 bases to trimming and J lost 6 bases, with 10 bases between them. CDR3 amino acids: CATSRNRGDTQYF. CDR3 DNA: TGTGCCACCAGCAGGAATAGGGGGGATACGCAGTATTTT.

This chain connects TRBV6-1 to TRBJ2-5, with 11 bases identical to TRBD2. The J call may be incorrect, as the DNA end agrees better with TRBJ2-7. This CDR3 has 15 amino acids. Germline CDR1 reads MNHNS; CDR2 reads SASEGT. This chain's CDR3 is CASSEGLAVFYEQYF. The CDR3, as DNA: TGTGCCAGCAGTGAGGGACTAGCGGTTTTCTACGAGCAGTACTTC.

This chain connects TRBV30 to TRBJ1-1; 7 bases are shared with TRBD1. The CDR3 sequence is 14 residues long. The V segment lost 2 bases and the J segment 0 bases; nucleotides outside the gene matches: 3. CDR1 is GTSNPN and CDR2 is SVGIG in the germline V gene (reference sequence). CDR3 region: CAWSRRGMNTEAFF. DNA of the CDR3: TGTGCCTGGAGTCGCAGGGGGATGAACACTGAAGCTTTCTTT.

To note about this clone: An end of the junction does not agree with germline; a read error may underlie this. At the DNA level, this CDR3 is encoded by other sequences in the same sample as well. V and J are TRBV6-5 and TRBJ1-4, with D possibly TRBD1 on 5 matching bases. Per germline, CDR1 MNHEY and CDR2 SVGAGI. This CDR3 has 16 residues. CDR3 DNA sequence: TGTGCCAGCAGTTACCCGGGCCTCGGGGGAACAGAAAAACTGTTCTTT. Its translation: CASSYPGLGGTEKLFF.

The chain carries TRBV11-3 and TRBJ1-1; no definite D call. The germline V and J ends were trimmed by 5 bases and 3 bases, with 10 bases remaining between them. CDR3 length: 13 amino acids. The germline gives CDR1 SGHNT, CDR2 YENEEA. The CDR3 spells CASSRRGDTEAFF. CDR3 in DNA: TGTGCCAGCAGCCGCCGGGGAGACACTGAAGCTTTCTTT.

The V and J genes are TRBV30 and TRBJ1-1, with D uncertain. The germline V and J ends were trimmed by 8 bases and 7 bases, with 11 bases remaining between them. The CDR3 spans 10 residues. Germline V gene data show CDR1 as GTSNPN and CDR2 as SVGIG (reference sequence). The CDR3 spells CAGREFEAFF. In nucleotides, the CDR3 is TGTGCCGGCCGGGAATTTGAAGCTTTCTTT.

This clone was counted a few times. This rearrangement joins TRBV6-5 to TRBJ1-2, with a tentative D call TRBD1 (5 bases). V lost 8 bases to trimming and J lost 0 bases, with 10 bases between them. This CDR3 region has 13 residues. Per germline, CDR1 MNHEY and CDR2 SVGAGI. The CDR3 sequence: CASAGGANYGYTF. DNA of the CDR3: TGTGCCAGCGCGGGGGGGGCTAACTATGGCTACACCTTC.

This rearrangement joins TRBV6-1 to TRBJ2-6; 9 bases align to TRBD1. V gave up 4 bases and J gave up 3 bases; unmatched junction bases: 4. The CDR3 totals 16 residues. CDR1 is MNHNS, CDR2 SASEGT, per germline. The CDR3 protein is CASSVGTGFGANVLTF. The CDR3 DNA reads TGTGCCAGCAGTGTAGGGACAGGGTTTGGGGCCAACGTCCTGACTTTC.

The chain carries TRBV28 and TRBJ2-3; possibly TRBD2 for D (6 bases). Germline V gives CDR1 MDHEN, CDR2 SYDVKM. This CDR3 is built from 15 residues. The V end lost 10 bases, the J end lost 1 base, and 18 bases lay between the germline ends. CDR3 residues: CATRPVAARTDTQYF. CDR3 sequence (DNA): TGTGCCACCCGTCCTGTAGCGGCTCGCACAGATACGCAGTATTTT.

This clone was detected once. The V call is TRBV5-5, the J call TRBJ2-5; D is undetermined. V was pared by 0 bases and J by 2 bases, with 5 bases between. CDR1 and CDR2 from the germline V gene are SGHKS and YYEKEE (reference sequence). There are 13 residues in the CDR3. The CDR3 sequence: CASSLASQETQYF. The CDR3 DNA is TGTGCCAGCAGCTTGGCCTCTCAAGAGACCCAGTACTTC.

The chain has TRBV30 and TRBJ2-2, with 7 nucleotides matching TRBD1. Trimming took 0 bases from V and 4 from J; bases not matched to a gene: 8. Germline-derived CDR1 and CDR2 are GTSNPN and SVGIG (reference sequence). CDR3 length: 16 residues. The CDR3 region is CAWSVLPGQTTGELFF. The CDR3 nucleotides read TGTGCCTGGAGTGTACTCCCGGGACAGACCACCGGGGAGCTGTTTTTT.

V and J are TRBV15 and TRBJ2-3; no firm D call. The CDR3 runs 13 residues. V shed 0 bases and J shed 6 bases, with 7 bases lying between them. Germline V CDR1 and CDR2: LNHNV, YYDKDF (reference sequence). DNA for the CDR3: TGTGCCACCAGCAGAGATCTAGTCGATACGCAGTATTTT. The encoded protein is CATSRDLVDTQYF.

This sequence joins TRBV6-5 and TRBJ1-2; 8 nucleotides line up with TRBD1. The CDR3 loop spans 14 amino acids. V shed 8 bases and J 4 bases; nucleotides not matched to a gene: 9. Per germline, CDR1 MNHEY and CDR2 SVGAGI. DNA for the CDR3: TGTGCCAGCTCCACAGGGGGTCGGGGCTATGGCTACACCTTC. It translates to CASSTGGRGYGYTF.

The rearrangement uses TRBV6-5 and TRBJ2-1; a weak D match, TRBD1 (6 bases). V was cut by 11 bases and J by 8 bases, with 22 bases left in between. The germline V gene encodes CDR1 MNHEY and CDR2 SVGAGI. CDR3 length: 14 amino acids. The CDR3 loop reads CAVQGRVEPYEQFF. In DNA, the CDR3 is TGTGCCGTCCAGGGGCGGGTTGAGCCATATGAGCAGTTCTTC.

V is TRBV6-1 and J is TRBJ2-1, with 7 bases lining up with TRBD2. CDR3 length: 15 amino acids. Trimming at V came to 3 bases and at J to 4 bases, leaving 6 bases not matched to a gene. Per germline, CDR1 MNHNS and CDR2 SASEGT. CDR3 in DNA: TGTGCCAGCAGTGAGATGGCGGGAGCGTACAATGAGCAGTTCTTC. It is translated as CASSEMAGAYNEQFF.

This clone was detected only a few times. This chain joins TRBV30 and TRBJ1-4; tentatively, D is TRBD1 (5 bases). The CDR3 length is 15 residues. V was cut by 2 bases and J by 2 bases, with 12 bases left in between. Germline CDR1 GTSNPN, CDR2 SVGIG (reference sequence). The CDR3: CAWSFGGNTNEKLFF. The DNA of the CDR3 is TGTGCCTGGAGTTTTGGGGGGAACACTAATGAAAAACTGTTTTTT.

This chain links TRBV7-9 with TRBJ2-5; TRBD1 is a possible D gene (6 bases). Between the trimmed V and J ends, which lost 1 base and 4 bases, there was a span of 13 bases. The CDR3 extends over 15 amino acids. CDR1 is SEHNR and CDR2 is FQNEAQ in the germline V gene (reference sequence). The CDR3 nucleotides are TGTGCCAGCAGCTTAGAAACAGGGTTTGGAGAGACCCAGTACTTC. This gives the protein CASSLETGFGETQYF. The full variable domain, with the rest looked up from reference TRBV7-9 and TRBJ2-5, is DTGVSQNPRHKITKRGQNVTFRCDPISEHNRLYWYRQTLGQGPEFLTYFQNEAQLEKSRLLSDRFSAERPKGSFSTLEIQRTEQGDSAMYLCASSLETGFGETQYFGPGTRLLVL.

This chain connects TRBV5-1 to TRBJ1-2, with 9 bases fitting TRBD1. The CDR3 sequence is 16 residues long. J was trimmed by 5 bases and V by 0 bases; bases with no gene match: 8. Germline CDR1 is SGHRS and CDR2 is YFSETQ. CDR3 sequence: CASSLGGDRASYGYTF. The DNA for the CDR3 is TGCGCCAGCAGCTTGGGGGGGGACAGGGCCTCTTATGGCTACACCTTC.

This chain joins TRBV27 and TRBJ2-7; perhaps TRBD2 as D (6 bases). The germline V gene has CDR1 MNHEY and CDR2 SMNVEV (reference sequence). Deletions cut 6 bases from V and 0 bases from J, with 15 bases between. The CDR3 is 15 amino acids. The CDR3 is CASRNGAGSSYEQYF. The CDR3 region has the DNA TGTGCCAGCAGAAATGGTGCGGGGAGCTCCTACGAGCAGTACTTC.

The chain combines TRBV5-1 with TRBJ2-3; 9 bases are a match to TRBD2. This CDR3 contains 16 residues. The V gene end was trimmed by 4 bases and the J gene end by 1 base; junction bases not matched to a gene: 7. From germline, CDR1 is SGHRS and CDR2 YFSETQ. CDR3 loop: CASSRPLAGRTDTQYF. In DNA form, the CDR3 reads TGCGCCAGCAGCCGTCCACTAGCGGGTCGCACAGATACGCAGTATTTT.